This TCR beta chain was sequenced in a study of siplizumab effects on memory and regulatory T cells. Study results and caveats: Whether the proliferating Tregs (from siplizumab cultures) were suppressive was not confirmed. Naive T cell populations appeared to exhibit greater diversity than memory cells and appeared to be major alloresponse contributors.

Clones were read by immunoSEQ multiplex PCR, and TCRdb kept only the in-frame ones, dropping some. The sample yields around 100,000 clones, 94% seen once. In germline, CDR1 is LNHDA, CDR2 SQIVND (reference sequence). The ends were cut back, 5 bases at V and 7 bases at J, with 14 bases in the middle. This CDR3 has 13 amino acids. Remarks on this clone: Its cognate antigen is unknown.

This sequence originates from a human donor in good health. Sequenced: non-Treg CD4+ T cells sorted from blood. This chain joins TRBV19 and TRBJ1-1; no definite D call. CDR3 nucleotides: TGTGCCAGTAGTTCCCTGGGGAGTAGTGAAGCTTTCTTT. Amino acids: CASSSLGSSEAFF. The complete variable domain, with remaining parts taken from reference TRBV19 and TRBJ1-1, reads DGGITQSPKYLFRKEGQNVTLSCEQNLNHDAMYWYRQDPGQGLRLIYYSQIVNDFQKGDIAEGYSVSREKKESFPLTVTSAQKNPTAFYLCASSSLGSSEAFFGQGTRLTVV.